These T cell receptor beta chains were read from a single sample in a study of T cells after yellow fever vaccination. One entry per CDR3 protein, called by TCRdb with MiXCR from the 5' RACE reads. The data show more than 200,000 distinct CDR3 sequences, around 3.5% seen once. The source material was PBMCs, sampled 15 days after the yellow fever booster vaccination. All receptors derive from a man younger than 35 who received the YFV17D yellow fever vaccine. Each CDR3 is given with its conserved first and last residue.

V gene | CDR3 protein
TRBV19 | CASSPGLGYGYTF
TRBV7-2 | CASSFNGGAGETQYF
TRBV15 | CATSRDMVAGANEQFF
TRBV29-1 | CSVGPRDTQYF
TRBV20-1 | CSARGSGGATDTQYF
TRBV7-9 | CASGYEQYF
TRBV5-1 | CASSLAPGGEGSTDTQYF
TRBV4-3 | CASSRTSGVTDTQYF
TRBV15 | CATSRAGGAKARDTQYF
TRBV7-2 | CASSVRQGMNTEAFF
TRBV7-8 | CASSLRRGADTQYF
TRBV19 | CASNDGQARKLFF
TRBV13 | CASSLGADTLGETQYF